The clone carrying this TCR beta chain was seen only once. Germline V CDR1 and CDR2: LNHDA, SQIVND (reference sequence). Trimming stripped 4 bases from V and 4 bases from J, with 11 bases between. This CDR3 is 14 amino acids long. This sample was taken from a study of PD-1 blockade in classical Hodgkin lymphoma. Relapse was seen in all patients after autologous stem cell transplantation, and brentuximab vedotin exposure was variable. Clones were read by immunoSEQ multiplex PCR, and TCRdb kept only the in-frame ones, dropping some. The top ten hold around 10% of the sample, which has about 50,000 clones, about three quarters seen once.

The chain is built from TRBV19 and TRBJ1-5; D is undetermined. This TCR was sampled from a human donor with classical Hodgkin lymphoma. The sequences come from peripheral blood mononuclear cells (PBMCs), collected at baseline. The CDR3 sequence: CASSNSKPNQPQHF. CDR3 DNA: TGTGCCAGTAGTAACTCTAAGCCGAATCAGCCCCAGCATTTT. The full variable domain, its missing parts supplied by reference TRBV19 and TRBJ1-5, is DGGITQSPKYLFRKEGQNVTLSCEQNLNHDAMYWYRQDPGQGLRLIYYSQIVNDFQKGDIAEGYSVSREKKESFPLTVTSAQKNPTAFYLCASSNSKPNQPQHFGDGTRLSIL.